One and the same sample provided the 22 T cell receptor beta chains below, sequenced in a study of cytomegalovirus exposure and HLA in healthy donors. It was with 60 Vbeta and 13 Jbeta primers that the PCR ran. Profiling relied on immunoSEQ multiplex PCR, and the TCRdb table lists in-frame clones only, not all of them. The profile shows about 190,000 clones, about an eighth of them singletons. Specimen: PBMCs. The receptors derive from a man between 50 and 59 years old in good health and CMV-seropositive.

V gene TRBV5-1 combines with J gene TRBJ2-7, with 10 bases lining up with TRBD1. V lost 0 bases, J lost 3 bases, and 9 bases stayed unmatched. The CDR3 runs to 17 residues. Germline-derived CDR1 and CDR2 are SGHRS and YFSETQ. For the CDR3, the DNA is TGCGCCAGCAGCTTGGCCGAAGGGGACAGGGGTCGCTACGAGCAGTACTTC. Residues: CASSLAEGDRGRYEQYF.

This clone was picked up a small number of times. The V call is TRBV6-5, the J call TRBJ1-5, with D unclear. The V end was cut by 6 bases, the J end by 6 bases, with 15 bases between. Germline V gene sequence: CDR1 MNHEY, CDR2 SVGAGI. The CDR3 extends over 14 amino acids. The CDR3 nucleotides read TGTGCCAGCAGCTACGGCGGGGTCGGTCAGCCCCAGCATTTT. It yields the protein CASSYGGVGQPQHF.

This clone was found a few times. The gene calls are TRBV7-2 and TRBJ1-1, with 7 bases aligning to TRBD1. In germline, CDR1 is SGHTA, CDR2 FQGNSA. The ends lost 5 bases at V and 8 bases at J; junction bases unmatched: 2. The CDR3 contains 11 residues. The CDR3 spells CASSPDREAFF. The CDR3 DNA follows: TGTGCCAGCAGCCCGGACAGGGAAGCTTTCTTT.

The genes are TRBV7-2 and TRBJ1-1, with D possibly being TRBD1 (5 bases). Germline values: CDR1 SGHTA, CDR2 FQGNSA. The CDR3 is 14 amino acids. The V gene lost 5 bases and the J gene lost 6 bases, with 16 bases spanning the gap. As DNA, the CDR3 is TGTGCCAGCAGCCCCCTGCTGGGGGGGGCTGAAGCTTTCTTT. This translates into CASSPLLGGAEAFF.

This chain links TRBV2 with TRBJ2-2; the match to TRBD1 covers 9 bases. The CDR3 consists of 17 residues. Trimming at V came to 4 bases and at J to 3 bases, leaving 9 bases not matched to a gene. Looked up from germline, CDR1 is SNHLY and CDR2 is FYNNEI. DNA for the CDR3: TGTGCCAGCAGTGGCAAGACAGGGGGAAGGGACACCGGGGAGCTGTTTTTT. Its protein is CASSGKTGGRDTGELFF.

This rearrangement joins TRBV13 to TRBJ1-1; tentatively, D is TRBD1 (6 bases). This CDR3 spans 18 amino acids. Germline V CDR1 and CDR2: PRHDT, FYEKMQ (reference sequence). Trimming removed 2 bases from V and 0 bases from J, with 19 bases in between. CDR3 coding DNA: TGTGCCAGCAGCTTACGGGGGGCGGGGGTAGCAATGAACACTGAAGCTTTCTTT. The encoded protein is CASSLRGAGVAMNTEAFF.

In regard to this clone: One end of the junction fails to match germline, which may point to a read error. The rearrangement joins TRBV5-1 to TRBJ1-6; TRBD1 aligns across 7 bases. The CDR3 spans 15 residues. CDR1 is SGHRS, CDR2 YFSETQ, per germline. The CDR3 protein is CASSYSGTADSPIHF. The CDR3 DNA is TGCGCCAGCAGCTACTCCGGGACAGCTGATTCACCCATCCACTTC.

The CDR3 loop is CASSPGLGNLAKNIQYF. In DNA, the CDR3 is TGTGCCAGCAGCCCCGGACTGGGGAATCTAGCCAAAAACATTCAGTACTTC. The V gene is TRBV5-8, the J gene TRBJ2-4, with D possibly TRBD2 on 5 matching bases. The CDR3 length is 17 residues. Germline-derived CDR1 and CDR2 are SGHTS and YDEGEE. Trimming removed 4 bases at V and 0 bases at J, with 17 bases between.

This clone came up a few times. J is TRBJ1-1 and V is TRBV2; D is possibly TRBD1 (6 bases). This CDR3 is built from 11 residues. The germline V gene encodes CDR1 SNHLY and CDR2 FYNNEI. The V gene lost 6 bases and the J gene lost 11 bases, with 13 bases spanning the gap. The CDR3 spells CASRLQGTAFF. CDR3 bases: TGTGCCAGCAGGCTACAGGGCACGGCTTTCTTT.

This clone was counted only a few times. This chain uses TRBV11-2 with TRBJ1-1; TRBD1 is a possible D gene (5 bases). Germline-derived CDR1 and CDR2 are SGHAT and FQNNGV. CDR3 length: 15 amino acids. V shed 4 bases and J shed 1 base, with 13 bases lying between them. This CDR3 reads CASSSPRGGNTEAFF. The CDR3 nucleotides read TGTGCCAGCAGCTCCCCCCGGGGGGGGAACACTGAAGCTTTCTTT. Combining the CDR3 with reference TRBV11-2 and TRBJ1-1 gives the whole variable domain EAGVAQSPRYKIIEKRQSVAFWCNPISGHATLYWYQQILGQGPKLLIQFQNNGVVDDSQLPKDRFSAERLKGVDSTLKIQPAKLEDSAVYLCASSSPRGGNTEAFFGQGTRLTVV.

This chain links TRBV15 with TRBJ2-3; no firm D call. This CDR3 spans 14 amino acids. The germline CDR1 and CDR2 sequences are LNHNV and YYDKDF (reference sequence). Trimming took off 0 bases at V and 8 bases at J, with 12 bases between the two ends. This CDR3 reads CATSRDHGVGTQYF. The CDR3, as DNA: TGTGCCACCAGCAGAGATCACGGAGTAGGTACGCAGTATTTT.

The rearrangement uses TRBV19 and TRBJ2-4; 10 positions match TRBD1. The CDR3 sequence is 16 residues long. The J segment lost 10 bases and the V segment lost 2 bases, leaving 11 bases of the junction unmatched. Germline V CDR1 and CDR2: LNHDA, SQIVND (reference sequence). The CDR3 DNA is TGTGCCAGTAGTATACTGGGACAGGGGATTCATGGGATTCAGTACTTC. Translating gives CASSILGQGIHGIQYF.

The table lists this clone with a few counts. This chain links TRBV15 with TRBJ2-5; D may be TRBD1 (6 bases). The V end lost 1 base, the J end lost 6 bases, and 15 bases lay between the germline ends. Germline assignment: CDR1 LNHNV and CDR2 YYDKDF (reference sequence). The CDR3 covers 15 residues. CDR3 in amino acids: CATSRARTAGKTQYF. CDR3 coding DNA: TGTGCCACCAGCAGAGCCCGGACAGCTGGAAAGACCCAGTACTTC.

This chain joins TRBV19 and TRBJ2-7, with 8 bases that match TRBD1. The V gene end was trimmed by 1 base and the J gene end by 6 bases; junction bases not matched to a gene: 17. The length of the CDR3 is 18 residues. Germline V lookup: CDR1 LNHDA, CDR2 SQIVND (reference sequence). The CDR3 reads CASSIVLRAGQVYCEQYV. For the CDR3, the DNA is TGTGCCAGTAGTATAGTATTACGGGCGGGACAGGTGTACTGCGAGCAGTACGTC.

The J gene is TRBJ1-1, the V gene TRBV18; 7 bases fit TRBD1. CDR1 and CDR2 (germline): KGHSH, LQKENI. J was trimmed by 3 bases and V by 3 bases; bases with no gene match: 7. The CDR3 loop spans 15 amino acids. This chain's CDR3 is CASSPRQGVDTEAFF. The CDR3 DNA follows: TGTGCCAGCTCACCGAGACAGGGTGTAGACACTGAAGCTTTCTTT.

CDR3 nucleotide sequence: TGCGCCAGCAGCTTCGGACAGGGGTTGGTCACTGAAGCTTTCTTT. Translated: CASSFGQGLVTEAFF. This chain joins TRBV5-1 and TRBJ1-1, with 9 bases fitting TRBD1. Germline loops: CDR1 SGHRS, CDR2 YFSETQ. J gave up 4 bases and V 2 bases, and 6 bases lay outside the gene matches. The CDR3 is made up of 15 amino acids.

V is TRBV7-2 and J is TRBJ1-2; TRBD1 is a possible D gene (5 bases). Germline values: CDR1 SGHTA, CDR2 FQGNSA. The CDR3 consists of 13 residues. V lost 5 bases and J 7 bases, leaving 14 bases between the germline ends. The CDR3 region has the DNA TGTGCCAGCAGCCCCCGCTATCAGGGTGGCTACACCTTC. As protein: CASSPRYQGGYTF.

This clone has just a few counts. CDR3 residues: CASSFTGTGIDTQYF. The DNA for the CDR3 is TGCGCCAGCAGCTTTACCGGGACAGGGATTGATACGCAGTATTTT. The genes are TRBV5-1 and TRBJ2-3, with 9 bases that match TRBD1. J gave up 6 bases and V 2 bases, and 7 bases lay outside the gene matches. CDR1 is SGHRS, CDR2 YFSETQ, per germline. The CDR3 has 15 amino acids.

The V gene is TRBV5-4, the J gene TRBJ1-2, with D possibly matching TRBD1 (5 bases). The CDR3 is 14 amino acids. Between the trimmed V and J ends, which lost 4 bases and 4 bases, there was a span of 14 bases. Germline V gene lookup returns CDR1 SGHNT and CDR2 YYREEE (reference sequence). The CDR3 reads CASSGAGRPYGYTF. DNA of the CDR3: TGTGCCAGCAGCGGCGCGGGACGGCCCTATGGCTACACCTTC.

The chain couples TRBV28 to TRBJ2-3; tentative D call: TRBD2 (5 bases). The CDR3 totals 13 residues. V dropped 6 bases and J dropped 4 bases, with 11 bases sitting between them. Germline V CDR1 and CDR2: MDHEN, SYDVKM. The CDR3 region has the DNA TGTGCCAGCAGGCCCGCCGGGGCAGATACGCAGTATTTT. As protein: CASRPAGADTQYF. The complete variable domain, with remaining parts taken from reference TRBV28 and TRBJ2-3, reads DVKVTQSSRYLVKRTGEKVFLECVQDMDHENMFWYRQDPGLGLRLIYFSYDVKMKEKGDIPEGYSVSREKKERFSLILESASTNQTSMYLCASRPAGADTQYFGPGTRLTVL.

DNA for the CDR3: TGTGCCAGCAGTTTCCGACAGATTAGCAATCAGCCCCAGCATTTT. Encoded protein: CASSFRQISNQPQHF. The V and J genes are TRBV2 and TRBJ1-5, with D possibly TRBD1 on 5 matching bases. V dropped 5 bases and J dropped 0 bases, with 11 bases sitting between them. Germline-derived CDR1 and CDR2 are SNHLY and FYNNEI. This CDR3 region has 15 residues. Supplemented by reference TRBV2 and TRBJ1-5, the full variable domain reads EPEVTQTPSHQVTQMGQEVILRCVPISNHLYFYWYRQILGQKVEFLVSFYNNEISEKSEIFDDQFSVERPDGSNFTLKIRSTKLEDSAMYFCASSFRQISNQPQHFGDGTRLSIL.

This clone was seen a handful of times. The chain employs TRBV6-5 and TRBJ1-5, with a possible D match to TRBD1 (5 bases). CDR1 is MNHEY and CDR2 is SVGAGI in the germline V gene. The V and J ends lost 6 bases and 6 bases respectively, with 15 bases between them. This CDR3 is built from 14 residues. CDR3 in DNA: TGTGCCAGCAGAAACCGGGGGGACCGTCAGCCCCAGCATTTT. As protein: CASRNRGDRQPQHF.